These T cell receptor beta chains were read from a single sample in a study of siplizumab effects on memory and regulatory T cells. TCRdb's table, derived via immunoSEQ multiplex PCR, lists solely in-frame clones and lacks some. The sample lists roughly 100,000 clones; 85% to 95% were seen once. The sample comprised CD4+ T cells sorted from blood. The source of these receptors is a human donor in good health. Each CDR3 is given with its conserved first and last residue. The order of the fields is V gene, J gene, D gene, clone size, CDR3 DNA, CDR3 protein. A D gene is named only where the DNA matches it firmly. Clone size is given for some rows only: seen once, a few or many times, or a class if the clone is expanded.

TRBV5-5	TRBJ1-2	NA	NA	TGTGCCAGCAGCTTGGAGCCATCAGACTATGGCTACACCTTC	CASSLEPSDYGYTF
TRBV29-1	TRBJ1-2	TRBD1	NA	TGCAGCGTTGAAGTAGGGACAGGGTCGCGTGGCTACACCTTC	CSVEVGTGSRGYTF
TRBV7-2	TRBJ1-1	NA	NA	TGTGCCAGCAGCAACTCCCTTCGCGGGGTAGGTGAAGCTTTCTTT	CASSNSLRGVGEAFF
TRBV7-2	TRBJ2-5	TRBD2	NA	TGTGCCAGCAGCTTAGCGTCGTGGCTAGCGGGAGTCCCCGGCCAAGAGACCCAGTACTTC	CASSLASWLAGVPGQETQYF
TRBV2	TRBJ2-7	NA	NA	TGTGCCAGCAGCGCAGACAGGAGCTACGAGCAGTACTTC	CASSADRSYEQYF
TRBV19	TRBJ2-7	TRBD1	NA	TGTGCCAGTAGTCGCGGGACAGGTCAACGAGAGCAGTACTTC	CASSRGTGQREQYF
TRBV14	TRBJ1-1	NA	once	TGTGCCAGCAGCCACTCAAGGAGCACTGAAGCTTTCTTT	CASSHSRSTEAFF
TRBV19	TRBJ2-2	TRBD2	few	TGTGCCAGTAAATCGATCCTAGCGGCCACCGGGGAGCTGTTTTTT	CASKSILAATGELFF
TRBV5-1	TRBJ2-5	TRBD2	once	TGCGCCAGCAACATAGGGACTAGCGGGGGGACCCAAGAGACCCAGTACTTC	CASNIGTSGGTQETQYF
TRBV4-1	TRBJ2-3	TRBD2	NA	TGCGCCAGCAGCCAAGTGGGACTAGCGGGGGTTAGCACAGATACGCAGTATTTT	CASSQVGLAGVSTDTQYF
TRBV6-1	TRBJ1-5	NA	NA	TGTGCCAGCAGTGACCCAGGGGCTATTAGCAATCAGCCCCAGCATTTT	CASSDPGAISNQPQHF
TRBV9	TRBJ2-7	TRBD2	NA	TGTGCCAGCAGCGCTGGACTAGCGGGGGATCGCGACGAGCAGTACTTC	CASSAGLAGDRDEQYF
TRBV7-2	TRBJ2-3	NA	NA	TGTGCCAGCAGCTTATTGGCCCACGGGGGTCCAGATACGCAGTATTTT	CASSLLAHGGPDTQYF
TRBV14	TRBJ1-1	NA	NA	TGTGCCAGCAGCCAAGTTGGGGGGGCCTGGACTGAAGCTTTCTTT	CASSQVGGAWTEAFF
TRBV7-2	TRBJ1-4	NA	NA	TGTGCCAGCAGCTCCTTGGGGCGGCCGCCTAATGAAAAACTGTTTTTT	CASSSLGRPPNEKLFF
TRBV27	TRBJ1-5	NA	NA	TGTGCCAGCAGTTTATCCAGGGAACAGCCCCAGCATTTT	CASSLSREQPQHF
TRBV6-6	TRBJ1-1	NA	once	TGTGCCAGCAGTTACGGGGGGGAGAATACTGAAGCTTTCTTT	CASSYGGENTEAFF
TRBV7-2	TRBJ2-7	NA	NA	TGTGCCAGCAGCTTAGTCCCCAAGGCTAGCAGCTCCGGCGAGCAGTACTTC	CASSLVPKASSSGEQYF
TRBV19	TRBJ2-2	TRBD2	once	TGTGCCGGAAGAGCGGGGGGTGCGAACACCGGGGAGCTGTTTTTT	CAGRAGGANTGELFF
TRBV6-1	TRBJ1-4	TRBD1	NA	TGTGCCAGCAGTAAGGACAGGGGTGGCGAAAAACTGTTTTTT	CASSKDRGGEKLFF
TRBV5-4	TRBJ2-7	TRBD2	NA	TGTGCCAGCAGCTTGGCCGGGACTAGGGGCGAGCAGTACTTC	CASSLAGTRGEQYF
TRBV6-6	TRBJ1-1	NA	NA	TGTGCCAGCAGTTACTCTTCAGGGACCACTGAAGCTTTCTTT	CASSYSSGTTEAFF
TRBV6-5	TRBJ1-1	NA	NA	TGTGCCAGCAGACCTCGGACAAAGACTGAAGCTTTCTTT	CASRPRTKTEAFF
TRBV27	TRBJ1-5	NA	NA	TGTGCCAGCAGTTTCAGGGGACCGAATCAGCCCCAGCATTTT	CASSFRGPNQPQHF
TRBV4-3	TRBJ1-1	NA	NA	TGCGCCAGCAGCCAAGAGATGAACACTGAAGCTTTCTTT	CASSQEMNTEAFF
TRBV7-8	TRBJ1-2	NA	NA	TGTGCCAGCAGCGCAACCTATAACTATGGCTACACCTTC	CASSATYNYGYTF
TRBV6-1	TRBJ1-2	NA	NA	TGTGCCAGCAGTGAAGCGTGGGGTTCCTATGGCTACACCTTC	CASSEAWGSYGYTF
TRBV5-5	TRBJ1-2	NA	NA	TGTGCCAGCAGCTTATGGACGGATAACTATGGCTACACCTTC	CASSLWTDNYGYTF
TRBV18	TRBJ1-1	NA	NA	TGTGCCAGCTCACCCTTGAGTCAGGGAGGTACTGAAGCTTTCTTT	CASSPLSQGGTEAFF
TRBV30	TRBJ2-2	TRBD2	NA	TGTGCCTGGAGTGTACTAGCGGGAGGGTCCGGGGAGCTGTTTTTT	CAWSVLAGGSGELFF